Each of the 23 T cell receptor beta chains below was sequenced from the same sample in a study of CD8+ T cells in alopecia areata. TCR sequencing used cDNA made by reverse transcription of extracted RNA. Measured with immunoSEQ multiplex PCR; TCRdb has only the in-frame clones, and not every one. The sample lists approximately 150,000 clones; 67% were seen once. The sample consisted of CD8+ T cells sorted from blood, taken at week 0. The origin of the receptors is a human donor with alopecia areata.

The CDR3 DNA follows: TGTGCCAGCAGCTTAGTGGGCGAGACCCAGTACTTC. Its translation is CASSLVGETQYF. The rearrangement uses TRBV13 and TRBJ2-5; no firm D call. Trimming shortened V by 1 base and J by 5 bases, and 5 bases separated the two germline ends. In germline, CDR1 is PRHDT, CDR2 FYEKMQ (reference sequence). The CDR3 runs 12 residues.

The J gene is TRBJ1-5, the V gene TRBV4-1; D is unresolved. Deletions cut 0 bases from V and 7 bases from J, with 10 bases between. Germline CDR1 and CDR2: MGHRA and YSYEKL. The CDR3 length is 14 residues. In DNA form, the CDR3 reads TGCGCCAGCAGCCAAGATGCAACTTCACAGCCCCAGCATTTT. It yields the protein CASSQDATSQPQHF.

The chain uses TRBV2 and TRBJ2-7; no clear D. CDR3 length: 14 amino acids. Germline V gene data show CDR1 as SNHLY and CDR2 as FYNNEI. V lost 8 bases to trimming and J lost 2 bases, with 16 bases between them. CDR3 in DNA: TGTGCCAGCCATGGGATTACAGCCCCCTACGAGCAGTACTTC. It translates to CASHGITAPYEQYF.

The gene calls are TRBV5-4 and TRBJ2-5, with D tentatively TRBD1 or TRBD2 (5 bases each). CDR3 length: 17 amino acids. CDR1 is SGHNT, CDR2 YYREEE, per germline (reference sequence). The germline V and J ends were trimmed by 4 bases and 4 bases, with 23 bases remaining between them. CDR3 sequence reads: CASSPKGPGRHPETQYF. As DNA, the CDR3 is TGTGCCAGCAGCCCCAAGGGACCCGGCCGTCATCCAGAGACCCAGTACTTC.

The chain has TRBV13 and TRBJ2-5; D remains unclear. Germline lookup yields CDR1 PRHDT and CDR2 FYEKMQ (reference sequence). The V end was cut by 3 bases, the J end by 1 base, with 6 bases between. CDR3 length: 13 amino acids. The CDR3 DNA is TGTGCCAGCAGCTTCGCTAGCCAAGAGACCCAGTACTTC. Residues: CASSFASQETQYF.

This clone came up a few times. The rearrangement links TRBV29-1 to TRBJ2-3; the D is unclear. V was cut by 5 bases and J by 2 bases, with 8 bases left in between. The germline gives CDR1 SQVTM, CDR2 ANQGSEA. This CDR3 comprises 12 residues. Written as DNA, the CDR3 is TGCAGCGTTCCCGATGCCACAGATACGCAGTATTTT. Translation gives CSVPDATDTQYF.

This chain joins TRBV5-6 and TRBJ2-1, with D perhaps matching TRBD2 (6 bases). Trimming took 4 bases from V and 9 from J, leaving 14 bases between them. The germline V gene has CDR1 SGHDT and CDR2 YYEEEE. The CDR3 totals 13 residues. The CDR3 protein is CASSLGGLSEQFF. In DNA form, the CDR3 reads TGTGCCAGCAGCCTCGGAGGGCTTAGTGAGCAGTTCTTC.

A few counts support this clone. This sequence joins TRBV28 and TRBJ1-6; 10 bases map to TRBD1. CDR1 is MDHEN, CDR2 SYDVKM, per germline. V lost 7 bases to trimming and J lost 8 bases; unmatched junction nucleotides: 2. The CDR3 loop spans 13 amino acids. The CDR3 DNA reads TGTGCCAGCATCGGACAGGGGGATTCACCCCTCCACTTT. Protein sequence: CASIGQGDSPLHF.

There are a few counts of this clone. The chain employs TRBV5-6 and TRBJ1-1; D gene uncertain. The CDR3 extends over 12 amino acids. Per germline, CDR1 SGHDT and CDR2 YYEEEE. Trimming cost V 1 base and J 7 bases, with 8 bases left between them. The CDR3 region has the DNA TGTGCCAGCAGCTTGCGGGGATTTGAAGCTTTCTTT. This codes for CASSLRGFEAFF.

The chain recombines TRBV6-5 with TRBJ2-2, with TRBD2 matching over 8 bases. Trimming took 4 bases from V and 5 from J; bases not matched to a gene: 6. The germline V gene has CDR1 MNHEY and CDR2 SVGAGI. The CDR3 is 15 amino acids. CDR3 nucleotides: TGTGCCAGCAGTTCCGGGACTAGTGTGACCGGGGAGCTGTTTTTT. This translates into CASSSGTSVTGELFF.

The chain combines TRBV4-1 with TRBJ1-1, with D unresolved. Looked up from germline, CDR1 is MGHRA and CDR2 is YSYEKL. The V and J ends lost 4 bases and 1 base respectively, with 10 bases between them. The CDR3 spans 14 residues. The CDR3 here is CASSPVQQNTEAFF. CDR3 nucleotides: TGCGCCAGCAGCCCTGTGCAACAGAACACTGAAGCTTTCTTT.

The J gene is TRBJ2-7, the V gene TRBV27; 8 bases are shared with TRBD1. The V segment lost 2 bases and the J segment 2 bases; nucleotides outside the gene matches: 5. There are 15 residues in the CDR3. Germline CDR1 and CDR2: MNHEY and SMNVEV (reference sequence). In DNA form, the CDR3 reads TGTGCCAGCAGTTTAGGCACCAGGGGGCCCTACGAGCAGTACTTC. It yields the protein CASSLGTRGPYEQYF.

J is TRBJ2-3 and V is TRBV7-6, with D maybe TRBD1 (6 bases). Germline V gene lookup returns CDR1 SGHVS and CDR2 FNYEAQ. CDR3 length: 18 residues. Trimming removed 4 bases from V and 1 base from J, with 21 bases in between. The CDR3 reads CASSSSYRVELGTDTQYF. CDR3 nucleotides: TGTGCCAGCAGCTCCAGCTACAGGGTAGAGCTTGGCACAGATACGCAGTATTTT.

V and J are TRBV20-1 and TRBJ1-2; possibly TRBD1 for D (5 bases). The V end was cut by 3 bases, the J end by 6 bases, with 8 bases between. There are 11 residues in the CDR3. CDR1 is DFQATT and CDR2 is SNEGSKA in the germline V gene (reference sequence). The CDR3 reads CSARGRDGYTF. The CDR3 DNA is TGCAGTGCTAGGGGCAGGGATGGCTACACCTTC.

This chain uses TRBV27 with TRBJ2-7; 7 nucleotides agree with TRBD2. This CDR3 contains 14 residues. CDR1 is MNHEY, CDR2 SMNVEV, per germline (reference sequence). J lost 2 bases, V lost 2 bases, and 3 bases had no gene match. The CDR3 reads CASSLRGVPYEQYF. The CDR3 nucleotides read TGTGCCAGCAGTTTACGGGGGGTACCCTACGAGCAGTACTTC.

The chain recombines TRBV27 with TRBJ2-3; D is ambiguous. The V end lost 4 bases, the J end lost 7 bases, and 6 bases lay between the germline ends. CDR1 is MNHEY and CDR2 is SMNVEV in the germline V gene (reference sequence). This CDR3 region has 11 residues. The CDR3 sequence: CASSSANTQYF. Written as DNA, the CDR3 is TGTGCCAGCAGTTCCGCAAATACGCAGTATTTT.

The chain carries TRBV2 and TRBJ1-5, with D perhaps matching TRBD1 (6 bases). Germline CDR1 SNHLY, CDR2 FYNNEI. The CDR3 has 15 amino acids. Trimming stripped 3 bases from V and 5 bases from J, with 14 bases between. As DNA, the CDR3 is TGTGCCAGCAGTGATTTCACAGGGTCTTATCAGCCCCAGCATTTT. Amino acids: CASSDFTGSYQPQHF.

Written as DNA, the CDR3 is TGTGCCTGGAATAGCGGGGGGGCCTACAATGAGCAGTTCTTC. As protein: CAWNSGGAYNEQFF. The rearrangement joins TRBV30 to TRBJ2-1; 11 bases fit TRBD2. From germline, CDR1 is GTSNPN and CDR2 SVGIG (reference sequence). V was pared by 4 bases and J by 2 bases, with 1 base of the junction left unmatched. The CDR3 contains 14 residues. Together with reference TRBV30 and TRBJ2-1, the CDR3 gives the full variable domain: SQTIHQWPATLVQPVGSPLSLECTVEGTSNPNLYWYRQAAGRGLQLLFYSVGIGQISSEVPQNLSASRPQDRQFILSSKKLLLSDSGFYLCAWNSGGAYNEQFFGPGTRLTVL.

The chain joins TRBV6-6 to TRBJ1-5, with a tentative D call TRBD1 (5 bases). Germline V gene sequence: CDR1 MNHNY, CDR2 SVGAGI (reference sequence). With 1 base removed from V and 2 bases from J, the gap between germline ends came to 9 bases. There are 15 residues in the CDR3. The CDR3 sequence: CASSYWDEGNQPQHF. The CDR3 DNA reads TGTGCCAGCAGTTACTGGGACGAGGGCAATCAGCCCCAGCATTTT.

This chain uses TRBV6-5 with TRBJ1-1, with D unclear. The CDR3 has 13 amino acids. Trimming removed 2 bases from V and 1 base from J, with 5 bases in between. CDR1 MNHEY and CDR2 SVGAGI come from the germline V gene. CDR3 protein: CASSYRANTEAFF. DNA for the CDR3: TGTGCCAGCAGTTACAGGGCGAACACTGAAGCTTTCTTT.

CDR3 in amino acids: CASSHSVSGGAGEQFF. In DNA form, the CDR3 reads TGCGCCAGCAGTCACTCGGTCAGTGGGGGGGCCGGTGAGCAGTTCTTC. The chain combines TRBV23-1 with TRBJ2-1; possible D gene TRBD2, 7 bases. TRBV23-1 is reported as an ORF; its role is uncertain. Trimming left V 3 bases short and J 9 bases short, with 21 bases between. CDR3 length equals 16 residues.

This chain uses TRBV9 with TRBJ1-3; D remains unclear. The V end lost 4 bases, the J end lost 0 bases, and 8 bases lay between the germline ends. Looked up from germline, CDR1 is SGDLS and CDR2 is YYNGEE. This CDR3 contains 14 residues. CDR3 residues: CASSYGSSGNTIYF. The DNA of the CDR3 is TGTGCCAGCAGCTATGGGTCCTCTGGAAACACCATATATTTT.

Comment on this clone: The identical CDR3 is also encoded by other nucleotide sequences in the sample. The V and J genes are TRBV13 and TRBJ2-7; D call uncertain. The length of the CDR3 is 14 residues. V lost 0 bases, J lost 0 bases, and 6 bases lay in between. Germline V lookup: CDR1 PRHDT, CDR2 FYEKMQ (reference sequence). CDR3 DNA: TGTGCCAGCAGCTTAGGCCGTCGCTCCTACGAGCAGTACTTC. This translates into CASSLGRRSYEQYF.